This record looks at one T cell receptor beta chain sequence and its context. Its target is not known. These data are taken from a study of a mutant IDH1 vaccine in newly diagnosed glioma. Time point reported: week 23, last vaccination. It was 300 ug of mutant IDH1 20-mer peptide that made up each vaccine dose, given with topical imiquimod. New WHO grade 3 or 4 IDH1-mutant, ATRX-lost astrocytomas were present in all donors. The germline V gene encodes CDR1 GTSNPN and CDR2 SVGIG (reference sequence). V was pared by 3 bases and J by 0 bases, with 8 bases of the junction left unmatched. The CDR3 runs 17 residues. TCRdb's copy holds only in-frame clones and misses some; the assay was immunoSEQ multiplex PCR. The profile shows 52,000 or so clones, 80% of them singletons.

This specimen consisted of PBMCs, obtained from a glioma patient whose treatment included an IDH1 peptide vaccine. V usage is TRBV30 and J usage is TRBJ2-6; the match to TRBD1 covers 7 bases. This TCR was recovered from a man in his forties with glioma. CDR3 amino acids: CAWRRGRLTSGANVLTF. Written as DNA, the CDR3 is TGTGCCTGGAGAAGGGGGCGGCTCACCTCTGGGGCCAACGTCCTGACTTTC.